The 3 T cell receptor beta chains below come from one sample, sequenced in a study of blood T cell repertoires in COVID-19. The table came from immunoSEQ multiplex PCR; TCRdb's copy has only in-frame clones and leaves some out. Here the sample spans about 280,000 clones, roughly 89% being singletons. Sequenced material: peripheral blood. The receptors were gathered from a woman in her twenties or thirties with COVID-19, enrolled during active disease.

This chain links TRBV19 with TRBJ1-5; D uncertain. Germline V lookup: CDR1 LNHDA, CDR2 SQIVND (reference sequence). Trimming stripped 4 bases from V and 4 bases from J, with 14 bases between. This CDR3 comprises 15 residues. The CDR3 nucleotides are TGTGCCAGTAGTAGGATGGCGGCGAGTAATCAGCCCCAGCATTTT. This encodes CASSRMAASNQPQHF.

The chain employs TRBV19 and TRBJ1-4, with D unresolved. The CDR3 totals 17 residues. Germline V gene data show CDR1 as LNHDA and CDR2 as SQIVND (reference sequence). Trimming removed 6 bases at V and 4 bases at J, with 21 bases between. In DNA, the CDR3 is TGTGCCAGTAGCCCAGGATTCACCGGACTCATTAATGAAAAACTGTTTTTT. This translates into CASSPGFTGLINEKLFF. Supplemented by reference TRBV19 and TRBJ1-4, the full variable domain reads DGGITQSPKYLFRKEGQNVTLSCEQNLNHDAMYWYRQDPGQGLRLIYYSQIVNDFQKGDIAEGYSVSREKKESFPLTVTSAQKNPTAFYLCASSPGFTGLINEKLFFGSGTQLSVL.

This clone was observed a handful of times. The rearrangement links TRBV16 to TRBJ1-2; the match to TRBD1 covers 9 bases. The CDR3 is made up of 15 amino acids. V shed 0 bases, J shed 4 bases, and the junction held 3 bases outside the gene matches. Germline V gives CDR1 KGHSY, CDR2 FQNENV. Here the CDR3 reads CASSQSTGGGYGYTF. For the CDR3, the DNA is TGTGCCAGCAGCCAATCCACAGGGGGCGGCTATGGCTACACCTTC.